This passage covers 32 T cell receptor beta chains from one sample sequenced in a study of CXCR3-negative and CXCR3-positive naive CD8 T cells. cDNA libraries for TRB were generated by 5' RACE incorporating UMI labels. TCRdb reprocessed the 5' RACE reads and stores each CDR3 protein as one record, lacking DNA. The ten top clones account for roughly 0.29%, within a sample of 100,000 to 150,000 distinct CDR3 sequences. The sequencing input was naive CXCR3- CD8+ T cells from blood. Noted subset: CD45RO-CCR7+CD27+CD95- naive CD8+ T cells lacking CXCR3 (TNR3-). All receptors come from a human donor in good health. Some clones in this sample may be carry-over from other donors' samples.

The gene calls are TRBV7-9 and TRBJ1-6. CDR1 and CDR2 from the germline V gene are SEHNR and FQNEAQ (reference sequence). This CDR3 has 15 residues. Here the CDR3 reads CASSLTGPYNSPLHF.

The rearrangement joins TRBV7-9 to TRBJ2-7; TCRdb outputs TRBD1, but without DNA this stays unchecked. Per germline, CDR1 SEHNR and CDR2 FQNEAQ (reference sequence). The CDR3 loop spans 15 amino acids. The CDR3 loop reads CASSLAKTGDYEQYF.

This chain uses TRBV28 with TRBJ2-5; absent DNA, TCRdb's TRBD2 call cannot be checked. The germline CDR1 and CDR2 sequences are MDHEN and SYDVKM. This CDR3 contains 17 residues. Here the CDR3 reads CASSSHIAEGWQETQYF.

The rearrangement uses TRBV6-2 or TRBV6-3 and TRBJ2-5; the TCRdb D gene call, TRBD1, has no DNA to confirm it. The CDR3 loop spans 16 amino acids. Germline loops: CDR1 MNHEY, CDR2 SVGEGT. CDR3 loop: CASSTQRDRGSETQYF.

The CDR3 here is CASSEKQTNYGYTF. V is TRBV2 and J is TRBJ1-2. The CDR3 is 14 residues long. Germline V gene lookup returns CDR1 SNHLY and CDR2 FYNNEI. Full variable domain (remainder filled in from reference TRBV2 and TRBJ1-2): EPEVTQTPSHQVTQMGQEVILRCVPISNHLYFYWYRQILGQKVEFLVSFYNNEISEKSEIFDDQFSVERPDGSNFTLKIRSTKLEDSAMYFCASSEKQTNYGYTFGSGTRLTVV.

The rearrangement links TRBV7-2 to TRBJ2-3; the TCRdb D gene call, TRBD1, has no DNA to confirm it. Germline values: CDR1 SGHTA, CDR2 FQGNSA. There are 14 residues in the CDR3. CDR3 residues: CASRGQASTDTQYF.

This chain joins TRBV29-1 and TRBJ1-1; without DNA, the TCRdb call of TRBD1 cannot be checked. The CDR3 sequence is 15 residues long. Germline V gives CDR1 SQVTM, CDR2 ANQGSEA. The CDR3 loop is CSAERDRAVRTEAFF.

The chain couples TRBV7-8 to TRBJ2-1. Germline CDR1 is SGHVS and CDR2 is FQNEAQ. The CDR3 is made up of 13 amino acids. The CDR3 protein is CASSLEIAWEQFF.

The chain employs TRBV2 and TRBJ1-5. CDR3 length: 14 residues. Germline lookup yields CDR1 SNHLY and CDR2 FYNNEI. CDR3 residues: CASGGGYSNQPQHF.

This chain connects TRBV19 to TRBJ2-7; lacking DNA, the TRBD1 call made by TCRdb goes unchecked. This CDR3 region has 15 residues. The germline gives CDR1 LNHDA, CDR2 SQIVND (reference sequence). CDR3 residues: CASSIGAGDSYEQYF.

This chain's CDR3 is CSVRRGSDYGYTF. V usage is TRBV29-1 and J usage is TRBJ1-2. The CDR3 sequence is 13 residues long. Germline V lookup: CDR1 SQVTM, CDR2 ANQGSEA.

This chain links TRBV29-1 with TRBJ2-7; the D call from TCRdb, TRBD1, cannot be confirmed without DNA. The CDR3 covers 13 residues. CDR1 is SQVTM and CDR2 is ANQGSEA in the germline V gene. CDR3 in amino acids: CSVSQGVAYEQYF.

The CDR3 sequence: CASSITGNSYNEQFF. This chain uses TRBV19 with TRBJ2-1. Germline CDR1 is LNHDA and CDR2 is SQIVND (reference sequence). The CDR3 contains 15 residues. The entire variable domain, with the rest obtained from reference TRBV19 and TRBJ2-1, is as follows: DGGITQSPKYLFRKEGQNVTLSCEQNLNHDAMYWYRQDPGQGLRLIYYSQIVNDFQKGDIAEGYSVSREKKESFPLTVTSAQKNPTAFYLCASSITGNSYNEQFFGPGTRLTVL.

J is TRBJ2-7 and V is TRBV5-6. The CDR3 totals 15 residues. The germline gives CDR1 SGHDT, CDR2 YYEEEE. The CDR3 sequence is CASSFRTLPNYEQYF. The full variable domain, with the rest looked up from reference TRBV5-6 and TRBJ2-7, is DAGVTQSPTHLIKTRGQQVTLRCSPKSGHDTVSWYQQALGQGPQFIFQYYEEEERQRGNFPDRFSGHQFPNYSSELNVNALLLGDSALYLCASSFRTLPNYEQYFGPGTRLTVT.

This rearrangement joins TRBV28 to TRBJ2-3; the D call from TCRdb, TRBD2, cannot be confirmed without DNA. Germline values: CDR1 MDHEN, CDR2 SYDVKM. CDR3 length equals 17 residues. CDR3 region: CASSLLGLAGGTDTQYF.

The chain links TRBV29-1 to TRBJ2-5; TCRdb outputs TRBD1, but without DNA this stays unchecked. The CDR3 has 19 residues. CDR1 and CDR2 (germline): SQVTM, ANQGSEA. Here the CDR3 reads CSVERLRTQGVYFQETQYF.

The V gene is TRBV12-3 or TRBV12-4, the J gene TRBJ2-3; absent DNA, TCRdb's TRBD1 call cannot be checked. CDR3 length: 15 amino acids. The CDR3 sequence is CASSDGASSTDTQYF.

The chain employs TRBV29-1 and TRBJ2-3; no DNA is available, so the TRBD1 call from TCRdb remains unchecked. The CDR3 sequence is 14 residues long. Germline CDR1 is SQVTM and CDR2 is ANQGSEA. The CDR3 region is CSVDVGVGTDTQYF.

The CDR3 loop reads CASSLLARGSQETQYF. The rearrangement joins TRBV7-9 to TRBJ2-5; the TRBD1 assignment by TCRdb is unverifiable without DNA. There are 16 residues in the CDR3. CDR1 is SEHNR, CDR2 FQNEAQ, per germline (reference sequence). The whole variable domain, filled in from reference TRBV7-9 and TRBJ2-5, reads DTGVSQNPRHKITKRGQNVTFRCDPISEHNRLYWYRQTLGQGPEFLTYFQNEAQLEKSRLLSDRFSAERPKGSFSTLEIQRTEQGDSAMYLCASSLLARGSQETQYFGPGTRLLVL.

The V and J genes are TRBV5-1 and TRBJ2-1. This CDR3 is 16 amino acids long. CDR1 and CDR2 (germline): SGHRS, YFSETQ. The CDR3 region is CASSLAGWIPYNEQFF. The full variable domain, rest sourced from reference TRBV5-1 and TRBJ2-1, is KAGVTQTPRYLIKTRGQQVTLSCSPISGHRSVSWYQQTPGQGLQFLFEYFSETQRNKGNFPGRFSGRQFSNSRSEMNVSTLELGDSALYLCASSLAGWIPYNEQFFGPGTRLTVL.

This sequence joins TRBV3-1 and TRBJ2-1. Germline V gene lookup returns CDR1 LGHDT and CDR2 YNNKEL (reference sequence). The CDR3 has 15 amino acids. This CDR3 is CASSQDLGRYNEQFF.

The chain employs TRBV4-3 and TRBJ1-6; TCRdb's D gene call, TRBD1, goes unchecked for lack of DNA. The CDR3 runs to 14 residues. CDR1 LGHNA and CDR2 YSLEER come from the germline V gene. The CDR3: CASSQSPGDSPLHF.

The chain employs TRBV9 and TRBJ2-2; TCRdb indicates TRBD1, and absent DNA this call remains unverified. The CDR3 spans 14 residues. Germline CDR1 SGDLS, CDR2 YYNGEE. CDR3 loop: CASSPRGGSGELFF.

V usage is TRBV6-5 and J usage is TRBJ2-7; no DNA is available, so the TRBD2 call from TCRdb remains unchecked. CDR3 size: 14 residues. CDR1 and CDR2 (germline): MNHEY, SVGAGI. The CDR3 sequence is CTSPPGRGGYEQYF.

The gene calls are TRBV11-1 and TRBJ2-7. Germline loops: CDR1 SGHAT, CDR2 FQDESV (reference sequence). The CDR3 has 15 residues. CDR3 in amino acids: CASTFSSGNSYEQYF.

The CDR3 here is CASSLVGLGPPPVAGEGNEQFF. The chain carries TRBV11-2 and TRBJ2-1; TCRdb picks TRBD2, but there is no DNA to check that call. Germline V gives CDR1 SGHAT, CDR2 FQNNGV. There are 22 residues in the CDR3. Using reference TRBV11-2 and TRBJ2-1 for the parts outside the CDR3, the full variable domain is EAGVAQSPRYKIIEKRQSVAFWCNPISGHATLYWYQQILGQGPKLLIQFQNNGVVDDSQLPKDRFSAERLKGVDSTLKIQPAKLEDSAVYLCASSLVGLGPPPVAGEGNEQFFGPGTRLTVL.

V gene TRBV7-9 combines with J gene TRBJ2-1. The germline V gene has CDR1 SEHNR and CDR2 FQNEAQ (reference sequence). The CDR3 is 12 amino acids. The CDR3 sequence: CASKDLQHEQFF.

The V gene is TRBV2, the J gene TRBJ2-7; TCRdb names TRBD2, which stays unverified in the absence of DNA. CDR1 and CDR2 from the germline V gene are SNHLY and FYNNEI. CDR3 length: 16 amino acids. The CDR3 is CASSVEAGESSYEQYF.

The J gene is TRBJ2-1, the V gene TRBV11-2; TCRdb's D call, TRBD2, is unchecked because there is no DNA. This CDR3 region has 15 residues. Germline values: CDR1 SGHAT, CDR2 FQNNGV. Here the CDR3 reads CASSPIAGGFNEQFF.

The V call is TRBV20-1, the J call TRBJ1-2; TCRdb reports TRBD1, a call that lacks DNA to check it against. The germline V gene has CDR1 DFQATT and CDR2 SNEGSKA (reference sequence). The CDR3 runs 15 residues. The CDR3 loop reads CSATDGQWANYGYTF.

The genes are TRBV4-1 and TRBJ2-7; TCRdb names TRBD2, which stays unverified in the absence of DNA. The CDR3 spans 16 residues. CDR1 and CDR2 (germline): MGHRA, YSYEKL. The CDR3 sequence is CASSHRPTSGSNEQYF.

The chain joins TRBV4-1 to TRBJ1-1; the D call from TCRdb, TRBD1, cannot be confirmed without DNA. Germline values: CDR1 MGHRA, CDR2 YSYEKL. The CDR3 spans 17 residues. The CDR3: CASNSPSLSTENTEAFF.